Listed below are T cell receptor beta chains from one sample, sequenced in a study of cytomegalovirus exposure and HLA in healthy donors. The repertoire was sequenced with immunoSEQ multiplex PCR; TCRdb's copy has only in-frame clones and lacks some. The sample consists of 250,000 to 300,000 clones, 80% to 90% of them appearing once. What was sequenced was PBMCs. Receptors originate from a woman in her late teens or twenties in good health and CMV-seronegative. The CDR3 runs from the conserved cysteine through the conserved F or W. Rows may omit the clone size; those that give it use once, few, many or a size class.

j_call v_call clone_size cdr3_aa
TRBJ2-5 TRBV7-9 . CASSLARGGMETQYF
TRBJ2-7 TRBV1 once CTSRLISDTSYEQYF
TRBJ1-3 TRBV30 . CAWVSPSPGNTIYF
TRBJ2-3 TRBV6-6 . CASSWGEDTQYF
TRBJ2-3 TRBV5-1 . CASSLAVFSSTDTQYF
TRBJ2-3 TRBV4-2 . CASSQDLVAGVDTQYF
TRBJ2-3 TRBV5-1 . CASRGGTSSLTDTQYF
TRBJ2-5 TRBV6-5 . CASSFQGAETQYF
TRBJ1-5 TRBV9 . CASSEQGWVKQPQHF
TRBJ1-4 TRBV30 . CAWTRPGQGNEKLFF
TRBJ2-1 TRBV5-1 . CASSLTSGVSYNEQFF
TRBJ2-7 TRBV19 . CASNGTGGEYEQYF
TRBJ2-1 TRBV19 . CASSIEASGSYNEQFF
TRBJ1-1 TRBV9 . CASSVEAGGLNTEAFF
TRBJ2-1 TRBV5-1 . CASSLGARGINEQFF
TRBJ2-7 TRBV4-1 . CASSPSRGEQYF
TRBJ1-1 TRBV4-3 . CASSPAPGQGGNTEAFF
TRBJ1-4 TRBV2 . CASRAGGGKNEKLFF
TRBJ2-7 TRBV5-1 . CASSVLAGDPYEQYF
TRBJ1-1 TRBV27 . CASRITGGTEAFF
TRBJ1-1 TRBV6-5 once CASSKQGNTEAFF
TRBJ1-2 TRBV19 once CASSISQGHPHGYTF
TRBJ2-3 TRBV5-6 . CASSSEGTGGNTQYF
TRBJ2-7 TRBV19 . CASSIRSQGTEQYF
TRBJ2-7 TRBV11-3 . CASSPRGYEQYF
TRBJ1-5 TRBV19 . CASSRQDQPQHF
TRBJ1-5 TRBV4-1 . CASSPGQGAGPELAQHF
TRBJ2-1 TRBV4-2 . CASSQDQGLNNEQFF
TRBJ2-7 TRBV7-2 . CASSFGTSGLYEQYF
TRBJ2-1 TRBV5-1 . CASTTSGRNEQFF
TRBJ2-3 TRBV9 . CASSVTSGSTDTQYF
TRBJ1-6 TRBV19 . CASSKGSGSRGNSPLHF
TRBJ2-5 TRBV6-1 . CASSATSGGDNQETQYF
TRBJ2-7 TRBV28 . CASSPAGAYEQYF
TRBJ2-7 TRBV5-1 . CASSVGTGFYEQYF
TRBJ2-1 TRBV2 . CASDPGLTYNEQFF
TRBJ2-4 TRBV29-1 . CSVVTSGGNIQYF
TRBJ1-1 TRBV19 . CASSRVGGTEAFF
TRBJ2-2 TRBV25-1 . CASSEQGAGELFF
TRBJ2-1 TRBV5-4 . CASSLRTGFLDEQFF
TRBJ1-5 TRBV28 . CASNEIGGNQPQHF
TRBJ2-4 TRBV4-1 . CASSQGSQGARAKNIQYF
TRBJ2-3 TRBV5-1 . CASSLGTSPSTDTQYF
TRBJ2-7 TRBV9 . CASSVAPLTGSYEQYF
TRBJ1-2 TRBV13 . CASSFGGEGYYGYTF
TRBJ2-1 TRBV2 . CATGLTSSYNEQFF
TRBJ1-5 TRBV6-1 . CASNKGGTVNQPQHF
TRBJ1-2 TRBV28 . CASNPDKDHYTF
TRBJ2-1 TRBV12-5 once CASGTGTSGYNEQFF
TRBJ1-2 TRBV12-5 few CASGWGQVGGYTF